The 17 T cell receptor beta chains below come from one sample, sequenced in a study of control samples from healthy donors and cancer patients. Here immunoSEQ multiplex PCR was the method, and the copy in TCRdb shows in-frame clones only, minus some. Here the sample spans over 150,000 clones, 91% being singletons. The sequenced material came from blood. The receptors here all came from a woman in her forties in good health.

V is TRBV4-1 and J is TRBJ1-2, with 9 bases matching TRBD1. The V gene end was trimmed by 0 bases and the J gene end by 3 bases; junction bases not matched to a gene: 14. Germline assignment: CDR1 MGHRA and CDR2 YSYEKL. This CDR3 spans 19 amino acids. The CDR3 loop is CASSQDHMDRGGRYYGYTF. The DNA for the CDR3 is TGCGCCAGCAGCCAAGATCATATGGACAGGGGCGGACGATACTATGGCTACACCTTC.

The chain carries TRBV5-3 and TRBJ2-7; 7 bases are shared with TRBD1. TRBV5-3 is an open reading frame whose function is uncertain. V trimming: 7 bases; J trimming: 4 bases; junction bases outside the gene matches: 8. The CDR3 has 13 amino acids. CDR3 region: CARLGTDPYEQYF. The CDR3 DNA follows: TGTGCCAGACTCGGGACAGACCCGTACGAGCAGTACTTC.

The gene calls are TRBV5-1 and TRBJ1-2; 10 bases agree with TRBD1. Germline CDR1 reads SGHRS; CDR2 reads YFSETQ. CDR3 length equals 14 residues. J gave up 10 bases and V 4 bases, and 10 bases lay outside the gene matches. The CDR3: CASSLGTGARDYTF. The DNA of the CDR3 is TGCGCCAGCAGCCTCGGGACAGGGGCACGGGACTACACCTTC.

This chain joins TRBV6-5 and TRBJ2-2, with D possibly matching TRBD2 (6 bases). Germline values: CDR1 MNHEY, CDR2 SVGAGI. The CDR3 consists of 15 residues. The ends were cut back, 4 bases at V and 5 bases at J, with 14 bases in the middle. CDR3 in DNA: TGTGCCAGCAGTTGGGGCAGGGAGGTAACCGGGGAGCTGTTTTTT. Translating gives CASSWGREVTGELFF.

V and J are TRBV5-4 and TRBJ2-2; TRBD2 matches at 9 bases. The V gene end was trimmed by 6 bases and the J gene end by 8 bases; junction bases not matched to a gene: 23. The germline V gene has CDR1 SGHNT and CDR2 YYREEE (reference sequence). The CDR3 covers 19 residues. CDR3 bases: TGTGCCAGCAACTTAACACAGAAGATAGCGGGGGCCCGGGAAGGGGAGCTGTTTTTT. It is translated as CASNLTQKIAGAREGELFF.

The V and J genes are TRBV5-1 and TRBJ1-2; D not resolved. The CDR3 runs 16 residues. V dropped 0 bases and J dropped 5 bases, with 17 bases sitting between them. Germline V gene sequence: CDR1 SGHRS, CDR2 YFSETQ. CDR3 sequence reads: CASSLVSEAVVYGYTF. The CDR3 DNA sequence: TGCGCCAGCAGCTTGGTGTCGGAGGCCGTAGTATATGGCTACACCTTC.

This rearrangement joins TRBV6-5 to TRBJ1-1; D possibly corresponds to TRBD1 (6 bases). V was clipped by 4 bases and J by 0 bases, with 9 bases between them. The CDR3 consists of 14 residues. Germline lookup yields CDR1 MNHEY and CDR2 SVGAGI. The CDR3 nucleotides read TGTGCCAGCAGTTGGGACAATTTGAACACTGAAGCTTTCTTT. Its translation: CASSWDNLNTEAFF.

The chain uses TRBV5-1 and TRBJ2-2, with D perhaps matching TRBD2 (5 bases). This CDR3 has 11 amino acids. Germline V lookup: CDR1 SGHRS, CDR2 YFSETQ. V dropped 6 bases and J dropped 10 bases, with 10 bases sitting between them. The CDR3 DNA follows: TGCGCCAGCACCGGGGATGCGGAGCTGTTTTTT. It codes for CASTGDAELFF.

The J gene is TRBJ1-6, the V gene TRBV18, with D possibly matching TRBD1 (5 bases). Deletions cut 3 bases from V and 8 bases from J, with 14 bases between. Per germline, CDR1 KGHSH and CDR2 LQKENI. This CDR3 is 15 amino acids long. The CDR3 here is CASSPPSRGDSPLHF. CDR3 nucleotides: TGTGCCAGCTCACCCCCCTCCCGAGGGGATTCACCCCTCCACTTT.

V gene TRBV7-9 combines with J gene TRBJ2-1; D unclear. CDR1 is SEHNR and CDR2 is FQNEAQ in the germline V gene (reference sequence). CDR3 length equals 15 residues. Trimming removed 3 bases from V and 3 bases from J, with 12 bases in between. The CDR3 nucleotides read TGTGCCAGCAGCTTTAGTACGGGTAGCTACAATGAGCAGTTCTTC. As protein: CASSFSTGSYNEQFF.

With regard to this clone: Different DNA sequences within this sample yield the same CDR3. The gene calls are TRBV5-1 and TRBJ2-3, with D perhaps matching TRBD1 (6 bases). The V and J ends lost 2 bases and 0 bases respectively, with 7 bases between them. The CDR3 totals 14 residues. CDR1 SGHRS and CDR2 YFSETQ come from the germline V gene. This CDR3 reads CASSLGQSTDTQYF. The DNA of the CDR3 is TGCGCCAGCAGCTTAGGACAGAGCACAGATACGCAGTATTTT.

This chain uses TRBV18 with TRBJ1-3; D is uncertain. This CDR3 contains 16 residues. V was clipped by 5 bases and J by 4 bases, with 18 bases between them. Germline loops: CDR1 KGHSH, CDR2 LQKENI. The DNA of the CDR3 is TGTGCCAGCTCAATCCTCCCTGCGGCCTCCGGAAACACCATATATTTT. Protein sequence: CASSILPAASGNTIYF.

This chain links TRBV7-8 with TRBJ1-5; possible D gene TRBD1, 6 bases. This CDR3 region has 16 residues. Per germline, CDR1 SGHVS and CDR2 FQNEAQ. V was pared by 1 base and J by 3 bases, with 13 bases between. The CDR3 sequence is CASSLGNGGPNQPQHF. CDR3 nucleotides: TGTGCCAGCAGCTTAGGAAACGGGGGCCCCAATCAGCCCCAGCATTTT. Looking up the rest from reference TRBV7-8 and TRBJ1-5 gives the full variable domain: GAGVSQSPRYKVAKRGQDVALRCDPISGHVSLFWYQQALGQGPEFLTYFQNEAQLDKSGLPSDRFFAERPEGSVSTLKIQRTQQEDSAVYLCASSLGNGGPNQPQHFGDGTRLSIL.

The chain couples TRBV4-2 to TRBJ2-3, with 8 bases fitting TRBD2. With V trimmed by 3 bases and J by 10 bases, 15 bases remained unmatched. Germline lookup yields CDR1 LGHNA and CDR2 YNFKEQ. The CDR3 contains 16 residues. Here the CDR3 reads CASSQGLAGFFIAQYF. The CDR3 nucleotides read TGTGCCAGCAGCCAGGGCTTAGCGGGGTTTTTTATTGCGCAGTATTTT.

The chain uses TRBV7-9 and TRBJ2-3, with unresolved D. V lost 1 base, J lost 11 bases, and 10 bases lay in between. This CDR3 is built from 12 residues. Germline lookup yields CDR1 SEHNR and CDR2 FQNEAQ (reference sequence). The DNA for the CDR3 is TGTGCCAGCAGCTTAGGGCAGAAAGGGCAGTATTTT. Its translation: CASSLGQKGQYF.

The rearrangement links TRBV10-3 to TRBJ2-7; D may be TRBD1 or TRBD2 (5 bases each). The V gene's germline CDR1 is ENHRY and CDR2 SYGVKD. Trimming shortened V by 4 bases and J by 2 bases, and 12 bases separated the two germline ends. The CDR3 runs 14 residues. CDR3 coding DNA: TGTGCCATCAGTGGGGACGACAGAACCTACGAGCAGTACTTC. Translated, it gives CAISGDDRTYEQYF.

The chain recombines TRBV9 with TRBJ1-4, with D possibly matching TRBD1 (5 bases). The CDR3 has 16 residues. Germline CDR1 SGDLS, CDR2 YYNGEE. The V gene lost 1 base and the J gene lost 5 bases, with 15 bases spanning the gap. CDR3 sequence: CASSVQPGPSNEKLFF. The CDR3, as DNA: TGTGCCAGCAGCGTACAGCCGGGACCGTCGAATGAAAAACTGTTTTTT.